These T cell receptor beta chains were read from a single sample in a study of blood T cell repertoires in COVID-19. Sequenced by immunoSEQ multiplex PCR; TCRdb stores in-frame clones only, minus some. The sample shows tens of thousands of clones, about nine tenths of them seen only once. Source material: peripheral blood. The receptors were sampled from a man aged 18 to 29 with COVID-19, enrolled during active disease. CDR3s include the opening cysteine and the closing phenylalanine or tryptophan. The D gene is left open where the match is weak. The size field is filled for only some rows; it gives once, few, many or a size class.

v_call,d_call,j_call,clone_size,cdr3_aa,cdr3_nt
TRBV4-3,NA,TRBJ1-1,NA,CASSPSRPWAENEAFF,TGCGCCAGCAGCCCAAGCCGTCCTTGGGCTGAAAATGAAGCTTTCTTT
TRBV19,NA,TRBJ1-2,NA,CASSISSYGYTF,TGTGCCAGTAGTATTTCTTCGTATGGCTACACCTTC
TRBV24-1,TRBD2,TRBJ2-1,NA,CATSERRGLAPYNEQFF,TGTGCCACCAGTGAGAGGCGAGGACTAGCGCCTTACAATGAGCAGTTCTTC
TRBV2,TRBD1,TRBJ2-3,NA,CASLRDRALDTQYF,TGTGCCAGCCTCCGGGACAGGGCCTTAGATACGCAGTATTTT
TRBV19,NA,TRBJ1-6,NA,CASSIVVYDSPLHF,TGTGCCAGTAGTATAGTCGTCTATGATTCACCCCTCCACTTT
TRBV7-6,NA,TRBJ2-7,NA,CASSADSGSSYEQYF,TGTGCCAGCAGCGCCGACTCCGGGTCCTCCTACGAGCAGTACTTC
TRBV20-1,NA,TRBJ1-1,NA,CSARGQAEAFF,TGCAGTGCTAGAGGACAGGCTGAAGCTTTCTTT
TRBV27,NA,TRBJ1-2,NA,CASSPQSGSTFYGYTF,TGTGCCAGCAGTCCGCAGAGTGGCTCGACTTTCTATGGCTACACCTTC
TRBV19,NA,TRBJ2-7,NA,CASRAAVQSYEQYF,TGTGCCAGTAGGGCGGCGGTCCAAAGCTACGAGCAGTACTTC
TRBV10-3,NA,TRBJ2-7,NA,CAIQDYKSSYEQYF,TGTGCCATCCAGGACTACAAGAGCTCCTACGAGCAGTACTTC
TRBV19,NA,TRBJ1-1,once,CASSIQGAGAKAFF,TGTGCCAGTAGTATACAAGGGGCAGGAGCTAAAGCTTTCTTT
TRBV18,NA,TRBJ1-5,NA,CASSPPEGVGNQPQHF,TGTGCCAGCTCACCACCGGAAGGGGTCGGCAATCAGCCCCAGCATTTT